This T cell receptor (beta chain) was profiled in a study of blood T cell repertoires in COVID-19. Across the study: Sample material is recorded as cDNA or gDNA derived from T cells, B-cell-depleted T cells, or PBMCs.

CDR1 is SGHNT, CDR2 YYREEE, per germline (reference sequence). The CDR3 runs to 14 residues. V lost 2 bases and J lost 9; bases outside the gene matches: 6. Recruitment covered over 20 US areas and drew participants whose ages spanned roughly 18 to 100 years. Participants' own reports of clinical history determined their cohort assignment. The repertoire was sequenced with immunoSEQ multiplex PCR; TCRdb's copy has only in-frame clones and lacks some. Of roughly 260,000 clones listed, around nine tenths are singletons. Sequencing input: PBMCs or T cells enriched from blood (not recorded which). The receptor comes from a young woman who had recovered from COVID-19. V and J are TRBV5-4 and TRBJ2-1, with 9 bases identical to TRBD2. CDR3 sequence (DNA): TGTGCCAGCAGCTTAGGGACTAGCCCTGGTGAGCAGTTCTTC. It specifies CASSLGTSPGEQFF.